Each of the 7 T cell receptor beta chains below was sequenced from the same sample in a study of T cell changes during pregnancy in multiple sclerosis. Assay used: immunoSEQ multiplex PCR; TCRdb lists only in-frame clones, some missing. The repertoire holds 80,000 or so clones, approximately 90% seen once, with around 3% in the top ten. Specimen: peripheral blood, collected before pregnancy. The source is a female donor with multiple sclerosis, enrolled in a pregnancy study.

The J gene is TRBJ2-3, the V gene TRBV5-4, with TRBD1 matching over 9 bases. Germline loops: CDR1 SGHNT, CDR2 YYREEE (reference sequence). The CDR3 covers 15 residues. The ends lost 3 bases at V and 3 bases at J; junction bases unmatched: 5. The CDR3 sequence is CASSSNRGRTDTQYF. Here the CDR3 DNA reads TGTGCCAGCAGCTCCAACAGGGGGCGGACAGATACGCAGTATTTT.

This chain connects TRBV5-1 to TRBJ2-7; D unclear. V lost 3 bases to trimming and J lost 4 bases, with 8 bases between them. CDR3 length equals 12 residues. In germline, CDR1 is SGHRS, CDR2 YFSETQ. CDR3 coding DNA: TGCGCCAGCAGCTCCCTCGGTTACGAGCAGTACTTC. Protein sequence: CASSSLGYEQYF.

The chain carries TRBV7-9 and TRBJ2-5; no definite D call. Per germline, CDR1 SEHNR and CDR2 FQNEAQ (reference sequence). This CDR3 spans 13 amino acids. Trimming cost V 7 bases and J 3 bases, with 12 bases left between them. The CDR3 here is CASTPYSEETQYF. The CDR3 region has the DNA TGTGCCAGCACCCCATACTCGGAAGAGACCCAGTACTTC.

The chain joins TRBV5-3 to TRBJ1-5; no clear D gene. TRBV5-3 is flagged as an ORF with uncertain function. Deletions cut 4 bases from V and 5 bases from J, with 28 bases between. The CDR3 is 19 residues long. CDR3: CARSPPWISLRSLDQPQHF. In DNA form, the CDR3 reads TGTGCCAGAAGCCCCCCCTGGATCTCTTTGAGGAGTCTGGATCAGCCCCAGCATTTT.

CDR3 sequence reads: CASSTMGQGVSEQYF. CDR3 coding DNA: TGTGCCAGTAGTACCATGGGACAGGGTGTTTCTGAGCAGTACTTC. The V call is TRBV19, the J call TRBJ2-7; 9 positions agree with TRBD1. CDR3 length: 15 residues. V lost 4 bases and J lost 7; bases outside the gene matches: 11. CDR1 is LNHDA, CDR2 SQIVND, per germline (reference sequence).

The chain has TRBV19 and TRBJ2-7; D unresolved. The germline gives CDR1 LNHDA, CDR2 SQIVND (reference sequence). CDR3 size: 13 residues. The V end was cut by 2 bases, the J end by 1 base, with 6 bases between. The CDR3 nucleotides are TGTGCCAGTAGTATACCGTTTTCCTACGAGCAGTACTTC. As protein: CASSIPFSYEQYF. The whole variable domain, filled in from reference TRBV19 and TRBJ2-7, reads DGGITQSPKYLFRKEGQNVTLSCEQNLNHDAMYWYRQDPGQGLRLIYYSQIVNDFQKGDIAEGYSVSREKKESFPLTVTSAQKNPTAFYLCASSIPFSYEQYFGPGTRLTVT.

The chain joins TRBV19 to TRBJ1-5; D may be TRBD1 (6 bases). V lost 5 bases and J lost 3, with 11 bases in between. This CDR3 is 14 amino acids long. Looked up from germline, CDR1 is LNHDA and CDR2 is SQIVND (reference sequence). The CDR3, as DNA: TGTGCCAGTAGTTTTACAGGGAACAATCAGCCCCAGCATTTT. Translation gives CASSFTGNNQPQHF. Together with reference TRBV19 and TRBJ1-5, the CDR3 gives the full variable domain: DGGITQSPKYLFRKEGQNVTLSCEQNLNHDAMYWYRQDPGQGLRLIYYSQIVNDFQKGDIAEGYSVSREKKESFPLTVTSAQKNPTAFYLCASSFTGNNQPQHFGDGTRLSIL.